This T cell receptor beta chain was sequenced in a study of OX40 agonist ivuxolimab in advanced cancers. Regarding the study as a whole: CD4+ T cells averaged fewer expanded clones than CD8+ T cells.

Sequencing used immunoSEQ multiplex PCR; TCRdb keeps in-frame clones, though not all of them. The profile shows about 64,000 clones, just under 85% of them singletons. With respect to this clone: What it binds is unknown.

From germline, CDR1 is SGHNT and CDR2 YENEEA. Trimming at V came to 0 bases and at J to 1 base, leaving 8 bases not matched to a gene. CDR3 size: 18 residues. The TCR sequence derives from an adult with an advanced solid tumor such as melanoma, head and neck, liver or kidney cancer. The starting material was CD4+ or CD8+ T cells sorted from blood, obtained in a trial of the OX40 agonist ivuxolimab. The rearrangement uses TRBV11-3 and TRBJ2-5, with TRBD2 matching over 10 bases. CDR3 sequence reads: CASSLDDTPSGSQETQYF. Here the CDR3 DNA reads TGTGCCAGCAGCTTAGATGATACGCCTAGCGGGAGCCAAGAGACCCAGTACTTC.